This entry lists 10 T cell receptor beta chains sequenced from one sample in a study of shared T cell receptors in the human thymus. The table came from immunoSEQ multiplex PCR; TCRdb's copy has only in-frame clones and leaves some out. This table has approximately 760,000 clones, 80% to 90% appearing once. The data also belong to a second study, concerning human thymus T cells.

Input material: thymocytes. These receptors were collected from a girl less than two years old with a congenital heart defect.

This clone was detected once. This chain connects TRBV6-1 to TRBJ2-7; D uncertain. V gave up 5 bases and J gave up 3 bases, with 14 bases separating them. There are 14 residues in the CDR3. Germline CDR1 MNHNS, CDR2 SASEGT. The CDR3 sequence: CASSRSITLYEQYF. CDR3 bases: TGTGCCAGCAGTCGTAGTATTACGCTCTACGAGCAGTACTTC.

The chain links TRBV5-1 to TRBJ2-3; maybe TRBD2 (6 bases). This CDR3 spans 13 amino acids. The V end was cut by 7 bases, the J end by 2 bases, with 11 bases between. The germline V gene encodes CDR1 SGHRS and CDR2 YFSETQ. The CDR3 sequence is CASGPSDTDTQYF. CDR3 DNA sequence: TGCGCCAGCGGTCCTAGCGACACAGATACGCAGTATTTT.

The chain links TRBV5-8 to TRBJ1-4; 9 bases are shared with TRBD1. Germline V gene sequence: CDR1 SGHTS, CDR2 YDEGEE. V shed 0 bases, J shed 7 bases, and the junction held 4 bases outside the gene matches. The CDR3 totals 15 residues. The DNA for the CDR3 is TGTGCCAGCAGCTTGGAGGGACAGGGTTGTGAAAAACTGTTTTTT. Protein product: CASSLEGQGCEKLFF.

This clone was counted once. This chain uses TRBV5-1 with TRBJ2-5, with TRBD1 matching over 7 bases. Germline lookup yields CDR1 SGHRS and CDR2 YFSETQ. CDR3 length: 15 residues. V gave up 2 bases and J gave up 5 bases; unmatched junction bases: 9. The DNA for the CDR3 is TGCGCCAGCAGCTTTCTCGGGACAGCTCACGAGACCCAGTACTTC. Encoded protein: CASSFLGTAHETQYF.

The gene calls are TRBV5-6 and TRBJ2-1; 11 bases are shared with TRBD2. CDR1 SGHDT and CDR2 YYEEEE come from the germline V gene. The length of the CDR3 is 15 residues. The V segment lost 4 bases and the J segment 8 bases; nucleotides outside the gene matches: 8. In DNA, the CDR3 is TGTGCCAGCAGCCGTAGCGGGGGGGCTTATGATGAGCAGTTCTTC. Residues: CASSRSGGAYDEQFF.

This clone was found once. V usage is TRBV19 and J usage is TRBJ1-6, with D possibly being TRBD1 (6 bases). The length of the CDR3 is 15 residues. Trimming left V 3 bases short and J 9 bases short, with 15 bases between. The germline V gene encodes CDR1 LNHDA and CDR2 SQIVND (reference sequence). The CDR3 DNA reads as TGTGCCAGTAGTATGGGAGACAGGAGAGTTTCACCCCTCCACTTT. Protein product: CASSMGDRRVSPLHF.

This rearrangement joins TRBV5-5 to TRBJ1-6; no firm D call. CDR1 and CDR2 from the germline V gene are SGHKS and YYEKEE (reference sequence). The CDR3 is 15 amino acids. V lost 4 bases and J lost 7, with 15 bases in between. CDR3 loop: CASSPLTQLNSPLHF. CDR3 coding DNA: TGTGCCAGCAGCCCACTGACACAGTTAAATTCACCCCTCCACTTT.

This clone was detected once. The chain couples TRBV19 to TRBJ2-5, with a weak D call TRBD2 (5 bases). Deletions cut 6 bases from V and 0 bases from J, with 14 bases between. Germline-derived CDR1 and CDR2 are LNHDA and SQIVND (reference sequence). The CDR3 is 15 amino acids. DNA of the CDR3: TGTGCCAGTAGAGCCCGCGGGCTTGACCAAGAGACCCAGTACTTC. Amino acids: CASRARGLDQETQYF.

This sequence joins TRBV13 and TRBJ2-1, with TRBD1 matching 8 bases. The CDR3 length is 16 residues. Germline V gene data show CDR1 as PRHDT and CDR2 as FYEKMQ (reference sequence). V lost 4 bases and J lost 7; bases outside the gene matches: 12. The CDR3 nucleotides are TGTGCCAGCAGCTCAAGACAGGGGTGGGTCTCAAATGAGCAGTTCTTC. This sequence encodes CASSSRQGWVSNEQFF.

This clone was counted a single time. The chain is built from TRBV27 and TRBJ2-5; D is perhaps TRBD1 (6 bases). Germline CDR1 and CDR2: MNHEY and SMNVEV (reference sequence). Between the trimmed V and J ends, which lost 4 bases and 5 bases, there was a span of 14 bases. The CDR3 extends over 14 amino acids. CDR3 nucleotide sequence: TGTGCCAGCAGTTCCTACAGGGAAGCGGAGACCCAGTACTTC. This sequence encodes CASSSYREAETQYF.